The subject of this entry is one TCR beta chain. As yet, its antigen is unknown. This record belongs to a study of T cells in Graves' hyperthyroidism and ophthalmopathy. The study, taken as a whole, reports: Stable hyperthyroidism was separated from ophthalmopathy by a model based on 13 V-J features.

Germline CDR1 and CDR2: MNHEY and SMNVEV (reference sequence). The CDR3 is 24 amino acids. Unmatched junction bases numbered 30, after V lost 6 bases and J lost 1 base. The source material, RNA transcripts, was used to amplify TCR beta CDR3 regions. Initially, a first-round RT-PCR of the TCR CDR3 employed the HTBI primer set. TCRdb processed the multiplex PCR reads anew with MiXCR; each CDR3 protein has one entry. Of hundreds of thousands of distinct CDR3 sequences in the sample, 15% were seen once. Uncontrolled infection, other autoimmune disease, pregnancy and lactation each barred patients from inclusion. It was approximately 9.7 ml of fresh peripheral blood that supplied the PBMCs.

The sample was blood. This TCR came from a woman between 55 and 75 years old with Graves' ophthalmopathy. This chain connects TRBV27 to TRBJ2-2, with 9 bases lining up with TRBD2. CDR3 bases: TGTGCCAGCAGCCCCCTCGGGGAGGGGGTAGTAATAGCGGGAGTTGTTTTGAACACCGGGGAGCTGTTTTTT. Translating gives CASSPLGEGVVIAGVVLNTGELFF.